This entry features one T cell receptor beta chain sequence. The junction departs from the called germline gene at one end, perhaps through a read error. Through a sample-barcoded 5' primer and a J-beta primer mix, a second PCR was run for roughly 6 to 12 cycles. TCRdb passed the 5' RACE reads through MiXCR, listing each CDR3 protein once. This sample yields over a million distinct CDR3 sequences, of which 20% to 25% are seen a single time; 0.65% to 0.75% belongs to the top ten. This sample was taken from a study of blood T cells in healthy people across ages. The CDR3 runs to 14 residues. Germline lookup yields CDR1 SQVTM and CDR2 ANQGSEA. These data also featured in a second study, about T cells of mothers and their children.

This TCR came from a girl aged 2 to 10 in good health. The V call is TRBV29-1, the J call TRBJ2-3; TRBD2 agrees at 11 bases. Input material: blood. The CDR3 DNA reads TGCAGCGCTGAACTAGCGGGAGCTACAGATACGCAGTATTTT. Translated: CSAELAGATDTQYF.